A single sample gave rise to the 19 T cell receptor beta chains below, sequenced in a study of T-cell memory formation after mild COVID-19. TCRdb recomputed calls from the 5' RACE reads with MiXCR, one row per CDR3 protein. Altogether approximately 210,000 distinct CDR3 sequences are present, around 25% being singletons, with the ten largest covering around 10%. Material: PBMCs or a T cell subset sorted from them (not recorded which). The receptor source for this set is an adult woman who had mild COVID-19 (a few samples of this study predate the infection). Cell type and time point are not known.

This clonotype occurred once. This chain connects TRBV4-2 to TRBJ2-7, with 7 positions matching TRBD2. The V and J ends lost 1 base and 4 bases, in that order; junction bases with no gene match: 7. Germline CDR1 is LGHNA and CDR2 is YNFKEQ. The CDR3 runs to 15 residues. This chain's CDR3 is CASSQGTVGGYEQYF. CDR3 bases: TGTGCCAGCAGCCAAGGGACCGTGGGAGGGTACGAGCAGTACTTC.

The CDR3 coding sequence is TGTGCCAGCAGTTACAAGGCCCCCTACGAGCAGTACTTC. It is translated as CASSYKAPYEQYF. The rearrangement links TRBV6-2 or TRBV6-3 to TRBJ2-7; unclear D gene. Germline lookup yields CDR1 MNHEY and CDR2 SVGEGT. This CDR3 spans 13 amino acids. Trimming stripped 2 bases from V and 2 bases from J, with 7 bases between.

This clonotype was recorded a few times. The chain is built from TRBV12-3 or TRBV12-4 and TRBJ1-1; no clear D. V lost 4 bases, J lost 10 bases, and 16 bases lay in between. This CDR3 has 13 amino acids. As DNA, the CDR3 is TGTGCCAGCAGTTACCGGACGGACCCAGCAGCTTTCTTT. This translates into CASSYRTDPAAFF.

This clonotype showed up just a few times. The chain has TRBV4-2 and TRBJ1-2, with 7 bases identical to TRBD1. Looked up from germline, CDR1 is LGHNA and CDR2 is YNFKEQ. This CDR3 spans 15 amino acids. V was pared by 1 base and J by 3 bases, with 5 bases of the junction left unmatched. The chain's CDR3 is CASSQGMQGDYGYTF. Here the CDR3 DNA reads TGTGCCAGCAGCCAAGGGATGCAGGGGGACTATGGCTACACCTTC.

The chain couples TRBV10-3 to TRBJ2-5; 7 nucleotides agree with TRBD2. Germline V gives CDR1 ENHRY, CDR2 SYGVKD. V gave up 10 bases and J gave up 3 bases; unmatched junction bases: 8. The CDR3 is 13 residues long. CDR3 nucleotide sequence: TGTGCCACGCGTTTAGCGGGTGAAGAGACCCAGTACTTC. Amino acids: CATRLAGEETQYF.

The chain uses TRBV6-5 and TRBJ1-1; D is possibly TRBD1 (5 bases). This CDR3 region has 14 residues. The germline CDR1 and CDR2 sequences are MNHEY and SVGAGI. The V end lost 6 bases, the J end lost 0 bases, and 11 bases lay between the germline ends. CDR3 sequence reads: CASSYDRLNTEAFF. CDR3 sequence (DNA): TGTGCCAGCAGCTACGACAGATTGAACACTGAAGCTTTCTTT.

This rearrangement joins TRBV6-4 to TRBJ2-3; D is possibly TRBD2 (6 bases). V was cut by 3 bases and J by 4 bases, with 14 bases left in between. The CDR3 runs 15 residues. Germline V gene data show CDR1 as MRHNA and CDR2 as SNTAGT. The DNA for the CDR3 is TGTGCCAGCAGTGATGGTGAATCGGGGGCAGATACGCAGTATTTT. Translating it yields CASSDGESGADTQYF.

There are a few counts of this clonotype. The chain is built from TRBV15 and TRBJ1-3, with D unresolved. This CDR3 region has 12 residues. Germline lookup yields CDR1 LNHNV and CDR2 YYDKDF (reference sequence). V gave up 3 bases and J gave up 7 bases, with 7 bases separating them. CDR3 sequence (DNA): TGTGCCACCAGCAGCCCTATTAACACCATATATTTT. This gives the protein CATSSPINTIYF.

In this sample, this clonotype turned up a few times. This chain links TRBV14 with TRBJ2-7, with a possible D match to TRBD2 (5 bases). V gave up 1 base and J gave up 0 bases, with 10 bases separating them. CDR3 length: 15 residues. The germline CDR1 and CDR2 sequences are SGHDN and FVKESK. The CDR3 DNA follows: TGTGCCAGCAGCCAAGTTCCGGGGTCCTCCTACGAGCAGTACTTC. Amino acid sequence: CASSQVPGSSYEQYF.

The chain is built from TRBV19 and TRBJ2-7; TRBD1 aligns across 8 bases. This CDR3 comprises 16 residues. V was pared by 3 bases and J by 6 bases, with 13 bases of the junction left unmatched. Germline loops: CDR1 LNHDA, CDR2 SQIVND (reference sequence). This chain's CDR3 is CASSIPGRTGQGEQYF. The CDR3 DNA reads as TGTGCCAGTAGTATCCCTGGCCGGACAGGGCAGGGCGAGCAGTACTTC.

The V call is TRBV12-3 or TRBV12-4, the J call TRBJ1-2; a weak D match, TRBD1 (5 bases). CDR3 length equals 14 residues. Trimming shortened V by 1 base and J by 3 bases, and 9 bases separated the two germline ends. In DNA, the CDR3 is TGTGCCAGCAGTTTAGGGGGGGAGGACTATGGCTACACCTTC. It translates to CASSLGGEDYGYTF.

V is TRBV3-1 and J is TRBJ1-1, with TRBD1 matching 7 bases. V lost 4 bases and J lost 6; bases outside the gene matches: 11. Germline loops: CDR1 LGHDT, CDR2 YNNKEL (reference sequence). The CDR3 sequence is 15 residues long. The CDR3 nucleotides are TGTGCCAGCAGCCGACCGACAGGGATCTTTGCTGAAGCTTTCTTT. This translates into CASSRPTGIFAEAFF.

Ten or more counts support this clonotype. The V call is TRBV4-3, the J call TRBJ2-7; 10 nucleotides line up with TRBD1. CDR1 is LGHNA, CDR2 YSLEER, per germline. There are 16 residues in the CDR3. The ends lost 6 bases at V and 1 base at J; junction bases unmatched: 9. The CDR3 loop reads CASSFSGTGESYEQYF. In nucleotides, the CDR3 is TGCGCCAGCAGTTTTTCCGGGACAGGGGAATCCTACGAGCAGTACTTC.

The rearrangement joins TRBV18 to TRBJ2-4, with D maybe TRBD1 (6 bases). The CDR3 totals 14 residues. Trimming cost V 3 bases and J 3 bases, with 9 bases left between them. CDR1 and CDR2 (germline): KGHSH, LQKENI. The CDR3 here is CASSPDSNKNIQYF. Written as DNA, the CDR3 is TGTGCCAGCTCACCGGACAGCAACAAAAACATTCAGTACTTC.

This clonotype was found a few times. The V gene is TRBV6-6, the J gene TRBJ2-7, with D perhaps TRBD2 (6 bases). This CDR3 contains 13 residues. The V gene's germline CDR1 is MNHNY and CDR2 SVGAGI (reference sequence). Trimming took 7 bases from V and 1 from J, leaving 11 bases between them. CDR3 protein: CASNRLASYEQYF. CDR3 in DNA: TGTGCCAGCAACCGGCTAGCGTCCTACGAGCAGTACTTC.

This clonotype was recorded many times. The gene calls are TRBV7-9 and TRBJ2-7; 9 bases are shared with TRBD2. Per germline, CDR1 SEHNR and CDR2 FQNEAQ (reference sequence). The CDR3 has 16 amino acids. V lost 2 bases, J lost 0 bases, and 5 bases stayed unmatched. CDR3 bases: TGTGCCAGCAGCTTAAGAAATAGCGGGAGCTCCTACGAGCAGTACTTC. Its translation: CASSLRNSGSSYEQYF.

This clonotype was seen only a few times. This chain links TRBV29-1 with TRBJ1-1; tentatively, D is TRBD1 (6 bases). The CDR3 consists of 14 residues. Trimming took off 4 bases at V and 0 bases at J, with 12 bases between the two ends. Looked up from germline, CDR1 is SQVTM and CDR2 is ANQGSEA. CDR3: CSVAGQLMNTEAFF. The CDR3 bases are TGCAGCGTTGCTGGACAGCTGATGAACACTGAAGCTTTCTTT.

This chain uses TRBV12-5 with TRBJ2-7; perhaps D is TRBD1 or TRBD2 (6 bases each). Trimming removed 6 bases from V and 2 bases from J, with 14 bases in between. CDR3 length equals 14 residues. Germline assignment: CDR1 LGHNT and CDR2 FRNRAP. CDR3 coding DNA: TGTGCTAGTGGCCTCCAGGGGAGGCCCTACGAGCAGTACTTC. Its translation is CASGLQGRPYEQYF.

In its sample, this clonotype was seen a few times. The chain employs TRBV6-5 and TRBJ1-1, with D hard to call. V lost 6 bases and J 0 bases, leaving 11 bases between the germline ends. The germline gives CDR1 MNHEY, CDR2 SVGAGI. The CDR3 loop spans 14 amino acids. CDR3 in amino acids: CASSRQRMNTEAFF. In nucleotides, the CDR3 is TGTGCCAGCAGCCGTCAGCGTATGAACACTGAAGCTTTCTTT.